The 8 T cell receptor beta chains below were found in one sample sequenced in a study of shared clonotypes between healthy human individuals. Clones were sequenced by immunoSEQ multiplex PCR, and TCRdb holds only the in-frame ones, with some missing. In the table there are some 630,000 clones, 55% to 75% of which are singletons. Sequenced: memory CD4+ T cells sorted from blood. Subset specified: CD45RA-negative fraction. Receptors originate from a woman in her 30s in good health.

The chain employs TRBV4-1 and TRBJ2-7; 8 bases match TRBD1. CDR1 is MGHRA, CDR2 YSYEKL, per germline. This CDR3 contains 16 residues. V shed 2 bases and J 2 bases; nucleotides not matched to a gene: 8. CDR3 nucleotide sequence: TGCGCCAGCAGCCAACAGGGACAGGCACTTGCCTACGAGCAGTACTTC. Translated, it gives CASSQQGQALAYEQYF.

The chain links TRBV28 to TRBJ2-1; 8 positions match TRBD2. The junction had 8 bases not matched to a gene; V was cut back by 6 bases and J by 7 bases. In germline, CDR1 is MDHEN, CDR2 SYDVKM. This CDR3 is 14 amino acids long. DNA of the CDR3: TGTGCCAGCAGGGGCCCGGGACTAGGTAATGAGCAGTTCTTC. It yields the protein CASRGPGLGNEQFF. Together with reference TRBV28 and TRBJ2-1, the CDR3 gives the full variable domain: DVKVTQSSRYLVKRTGEKVFLECVQDMDHENMFWYRQDPGLGLRLIYFSYDVKMKEKGDIPEGYSVSREKKERFSLILESASTNQTSMYLCASRGPGLGNEQFFGPGTRLTVL.

A remark on this clone: The same CDR3 arises from other DNA sequences in this sample as well. The chain combines TRBV5-4 with TRBJ2-3, with D hard to call. The CDR3 consists of 13 residues. The V gene lost 4 bases and the J gene lost 0 bases, with 6 bases spanning the gap. Germline assignment: CDR1 SGHNT and CDR2 YYREEE (reference sequence). The CDR3 DNA is TGTGCCAGCAGCCTAGGGAGCACAGATACGCAGTATTTT. Its protein is CASSLGSTDTQYF.

V usage is TRBV19 and J usage is TRBJ1-2; 7 nucleotides agree with TRBD1. From germline, CDR1 is LNHDA and CDR2 SQIVND (reference sequence). V lost 7 bases, J lost 6 bases, and 8 bases stayed unmatched. The CDR3 runs 13 residues. DNA for the CDR3: TGTGCCAGTACGACAGGGTGGAGAGATGGCTACACCTTC. Protein sequence: CASTTGWRDGYTF.

This clone has just one count. The genes are TRBV13 and TRBJ2-6; possible D gene TRBD1, 5 bases. CDR3 length: 14 amino acids. Germline CDR1 reads PRHDT; CDR2 reads FYEKMQ (reference sequence). Trimming removed 5 bases at V and 3 bases at J, with 8 bases between. Here the CDR3 reads CASSAGIGANVLTF. CDR3 in DNA: TGTGCCAGCAGCGCAGGGATTGGGGCCAACGTCCTGACTTTC.

As for this clone: Other DNA sequences in the same sample also yield this CDR3. The chain combines TRBV5-1 with TRBJ2-7; a possible D gene is TRBD2 (6 bases). Germline V CDR1 and CDR2: SGHRS, YFSETQ. Trimming shortened V by 5 bases and J by 3 bases, and 9 bases separated the two germline ends. This CDR3 is 12 amino acids long. CDR3 bases: TGCGCCAGCAGGGAGGGGAGCTACGAGCAGTACTTC. It yields the protein CASREGSYEQYF.

The CDR3 reads CASSLSRSTDEQFF. The CDR3 DNA sequence: TGTGCCAGCAGCTTAAGTCGGAGTACCGATGAGCAGTTCTTC. The chain is built from TRBV11-2 and TRBJ2-1; D call uncertain. CDR1 is SGHAT, CDR2 FQNNGV, per germline. The CDR3 totals 14 residues. Trimming shortened V by 2 bases and J by 8 bases, and 13 bases separated the two germline ends. The variable domain in full, with the rest retrieved from reference TRBV11-2 and TRBJ2-1, is EAGVAQSPRYKIIEKRQSVAFWCNPISGHATLYWYQQILGQGPKLLIQFQNNGVVDDSQLPKDRFSAERLKGVDSTLKIQPAKLEDSAVYLCASSLSRSTDEQFFGPGTRLTVL.

In DNA, the CDR3 is TGTGCCACCAGCAGGGAAACCGGGACGTACAATGAGCAGTTCTTC. Translated, it gives CATSRETGTYNEQFF. This chain joins TRBV15 and TRBJ2-1, with D possibly being TRBD1 or TRBD2 (5 bases each). V lost 3 bases and J lost 4, with 13 bases in between. Germline-derived CDR1 and CDR2 are LNHNV and YYDKDF (reference sequence). CDR3 length: 15 residues. Full variable domain (outside the CDR3, taken from reference TRBV15 and TRBJ2-1): DAMVIQNPRYQVTQFGKPVTLSCSQTLNHNVMYWYQQKSSQAPKLLFHYYDKDFNNEADTPDNFQSRRPNTSFCFLDIRSPGLGDTAMYLCATSRETGTYNEQFFGPGTRLTVL.